This T cell receptor beta chain appears in the sequencing data of a study of blood T cell repertoires in COVID-19. Study in general: Samples of COVID-19 (acute and convalescent) were obtained from the United States, Italy and Spain. T cells, B-cell-depleted T cells, or PBMCs provided the cDNA or gDNA that served as material.

As processed by the authors: Nucleated cell counts were estimated from reference gene primer amplification. TCRdb's table, derived via immunoSEQ multiplex PCR, lists solely in-frame clones and lacks some. V and J calls and clone size are given by that table; D and trimming were obtained from the DNA. The repertoire holds about 190,000 clones, with roughly 87% as singletons. This clone was seen once. Germline trimming cut 4 bases from V and 4 bases from J; bases unmatched to any gene: 0. There are 13 residues in the CDR3. V usage is TRBV12-3 or TRBV12-4 and J usage is TRBJ2-5, with 10 positions matching TRBD1. Sequenced sample: peripheral blood. This receptor was taken from a woman aged 35 to 49 with acute or convalescent COVID-19. The chain's CDR3 is CASSWTGGETQYF. The CDR3 region has the DNA TGTGCCAGCAGTTGGACAGGGGGAGAGACCCAGTACTTC.